One sample yielded the 32 T cell receptor beta chains listed below, sequenced in a study of Ad26.COV2.S vaccination and SARS-CoV-2 variants. Treatment given: roughly 20 received Ad26.COV2.S at low or high dose, single or two shots; 5 received placebo; per-sample allocation not given. At day 63 after the first vaccine or placebo injection, samples were drawn. The repertoire was sequenced with immunoSEQ multiplex PCR; TCRdb's copy has only in-frame clones and lacks some. The data show roughly 700,000 clones, about 89% seen once. The sample in question was peripheral blood, obtained in a trial of Ad26.COV2.S vaccine versus placebo. All receptors derive from a person between 18 and 65 years old who received the Ad26.COV2.S COVID-19 vaccine or a placebo.

CDR3 in amino acids: CAWSVPGAGETQYF. The CDR3 nucleotides read TGTGCCTGGAGTGTACCGGGGGCGGGTGAGACCCAGTACTTC. The chain recombines TRBV30 with TRBJ2-5; possibly TRBD1 or TRBD2 for D (6 bases each). CDR3 length equals 14 residues. CDR1 is GTSNPN, CDR2 SVGIG, per germline (reference sequence). V gave up 0 bases and J gave up 5 bases, with 13 bases separating them.

The V and J genes are TRBV24-1 and TRBJ1-2, with 7 bases matching TRBD1. This CDR3 comprises 12 residues. Germline CDR1 reads KGHDR; CDR2 reads SFDVKD. The ends lost 7 bases at V and 6 bases at J; junction bases unmatched: 4. CDR3 sequence: CATRVTGDGYTF. CDR3 DNA: TGTGCCACCAGGGTCACAGGGGATGGCTACACCTTC.

This rearrangement joins TRBV19 to TRBJ1-1; tentatively, D is TRBD1 (6 bases). The CDR3 runs 14 residues. V shed 5 bases and J shed 7 bases, with 17 bases lying between them. The V gene's germline CDR1 is LNHDA and CDR2 SQIVND (reference sequence). As DNA, the CDR3 is TGTGCCAGTAGTGACGACAGGAGGTCCCTTGAAGCTTTCTTT. It specifies CASSDDRRSLEAFF.

CDR3 sequence (DNA): TGTGCCAGCAGCTTGGCCGAGGAGCTGTTTTTT. Encoded protein: CASSLAEELFF. V and J are TRBV5-4 and TRBJ2-2; D is uncertain. Trimming removed 0 bases at V and 10 bases at J, with 4 bases between. The V gene's germline CDR1 is SGHNT and CDR2 YYREEE (reference sequence). This CDR3 has 11 amino acids.

This chain uses TRBV19 with TRBJ1-4; 8 bases line up with TRBD1. Germline assignment: CDR1 LNHDA and CDR2 SQIVND (reference sequence). The CDR3 contains 15 residues. Trimming at V came to 4 bases and at J to 8 bases, leaving 9 bases not matched to a gene. CDR3 sequence: CASSKQQGAVEKLFF. The CDR3 DNA sequence: TGTGCCAGTAGTAAACAGCAGGGGGCTGTCGAAAAACTGTTTTTT.

The J gene is TRBJ2-1, the V gene TRBV2, with no clear D. The CDR3 runs 16 residues. Trimming cost V 2 bases and J 1 base, with 12 bases left between them. Germline V gene lookup returns CDR1 SNHLY and CDR2 FYNNEI. For the CDR3, the DNA is TGTGCCAGCAGTGAAAATGGACCGATATCCTACAATGAGCAGTTCTTC. This sequence encodes CASSENGPISYNEQFF. Together with reference TRBV2 and TRBJ2-1, the CDR3 gives the full variable domain: EPEVTQTPSHQVTQMGQEVILRCVPISNHLYFYWYRQILGQKVEFLVSFYNNEISEKSEIFDDQFSVERPDGSNFTLKIRSTKLEDSAMYFCASSENGPISYNEQFFGPGTRLTVL.

The genes are TRBV6-5 and TRBJ2-7, with 11 positions matching TRBD2. The CDR3 covers 15 residues. Looked up from germline, CDR1 is MNHEY and CDR2 is SVGAGI. V shed 2 bases, J shed 4 bases, and the junction held 4 bases outside the gene matches. Written as DNA, the CDR3 is TGTGCCAGCAGTTACACCAGACTAGCGGGGTACGAGCAGTACTTC. This encodes CASSYTRLAGYEQYF.

The chain uses TRBV5-1 and TRBJ1-1, with unresolved D. V shed 3 bases and J shed 4 bases, with 10 bases lying between them. CDR1 and CDR2 (germline): SGHRS, YFSETQ. This CDR3 region has 13 residues. CDR3 in DNA: TGCGCCAGCAGCTCGATGGGGTCCACTGAAGCTTTCTTT. As protein: CASSSMGSTEAFF.

The CDR3 DNA follows: TGTGCCAGCACCGGGGCTAGGGCCGGCGAGCAGTACTTC. Translated, it gives CASTGARAGEQYF. V gene TRBV2 combines with J gene TRBJ2-7; tentatively, D is TRBD1 or TRBD2 (5 bases each). The CDR3 has 13 residues. CDR1 and CDR2 from the germline V gene are SNHLY and FYNNEI. V lost 7 bases and J 6 bases, leaving 16 bases between the germline ends.

The rearrangement links TRBV27 to TRBJ1-5; D perhaps matches TRBD1 (5 bases). Trimming removed 6 bases from V and 5 bases from J, with 11 bases in between. CDR3 length: 13 residues. Germline CDR1 reads MNHEY; CDR2 reads SMNVEV (reference sequence). CDR3 loop: CASRRQSDQPQHF. CDR3 nucleotides: TGTGCCAGCAGACGACAGAGCGATCAGCCCCAGCATTTT.

CDR3 amino acids: CASSLAGGPDTDTQYF. DNA for the CDR3: TGTGCCAGCAGTTTAGCGGGAGGGCCGGACACAGATACGCAGTATTTT. The rearrangement uses TRBV6-5 and TRBJ2-3, with 11 bases aligning to TRBD2. The junction had 5 bases not matched to a gene; V was cut back by 4 bases and J by 2 bases. Germline loops: CDR1 MNHEY, CDR2 SVGAGI. This CDR3 spans 16 amino acids.

The chain employs TRBV6-5 and TRBJ1-1; 7 positions agree with TRBD1. Germline loops: CDR1 MNHEY, CDR2 SVGAGI. There are 16 residues in the CDR3. Trimming cost V 0 bases and J 0 bases; bases outside gene matches: 4. The CDR3 bases are TGTGCCAGCAGTTACTCCCGGACAGGCCTGAACACTGAAGCTTTCTTT. Protein sequence: CASSYSRTGLNTEAFF.

For this clone: Other DNA sequences within the sample encode an identical CDR3. The rearrangement uses TRBV3-1 (or the pseudogene TRBV3-2) and TRBJ2-2; D is undetermined. Germline V gene data show CDR1 as LGHDT and CDR2 as YNNKEL (reference sequence). The CDR3 is 14 amino acids. Between the trimmed V and J ends, which lost 1 base and 0 bases, there was a span of 3 bases. CDR3 in amino acids: CASSQGTNTGELFF. DNA for the CDR3: TGTGCCAGCAGCCAAGGAACGAACACCGGGGAGCTGTTTTTT.

The chain couples TRBV11-2 to TRBJ1-5; tentative D call: TRBD1 (5 bases). Between the trimmed V and J ends, which lost 1 base and 6 bases, there was a span of 10 bases. Germline CDR1 SGHAT, CDR2 FQNNGV. This CDR3 region has 14 residues. The CDR3 is CASSLGGGLQPQHF. The CDR3 coding sequence is TGTGCCAGCAGCTTAGGGGGGGGTCTTCAGCCCCAGCATTTT.

This clone was recorded only once. At the DNA level, this CDR3 is encoded by other sequences in the same sample as well. The chain uses TRBV5-4 and TRBJ1-2; D is unclear. The germline gives CDR1 SGHNT, CDR2 YYREEE (reference sequence). The CDR3 length is 13 residues. Trimming shortened V by 1 base and J by 0 bases, and 4 bases separated the two germline ends. The CDR3 DNA is TGTGCCAGCAGCTTGACAGCTAACTATGGCTACACCTTC. Residues: CASSLTANYGYTF.

The sample holds one count of this clone. This sequence joins TRBV29-1 and TRBJ2-6; D is possibly TRBD1 (6 bases). From germline, CDR1 is SQVTM and CDR2 ANQGSEA. The CDR3 totals 14 residues. V was pared by 6 bases and J by 1 base, with 10 bases between. CDR3 region: CSVATGSGANVLTF. In nucleotides, the CDR3 is TGCAGCGTCGCGACAGGTTCTGGGGCCAACGTCCTGACTTTC.

The V call is TRBV4-1, the J call TRBJ2-6, with a weak D call TRBD1 (6 bases). Germline V gene data show CDR1 as MGHRA and CDR2 as YSYEKL. The CDR3 consists of 17 residues. V gave up 4 bases and J gave up 2 bases, with 15 bases separating them. The CDR3 protein is CASSLEGGAAGANVLTF. CDR3 nucleotides: TGCGCCAGCAGCCTTGAAGGGGGAGCCGCTGGGGCCAACGTCCTGACTTTC.

Only one count was recorded for this clone. V is TRBV19 and J is TRBJ2-3; the D is unclear. The CDR3 totals 11 residues. The V gene's germline CDR1 is LNHDA and CDR2 SQIVND (reference sequence). Between the trimmed V and J ends, which lost 5 bases and 4 bases, there was a span of 4 bases. The DNA for the CDR3 is TGTGCCAGTAGTGTATCAGATACGCAGTATTTT. Translation gives CASSVSDTQYF.

This sequence joins TRBV10-1 and TRBJ2-5, with D possibly being TRBD2 (6 bases). This CDR3 has 15 residues. Germline V gives CDR1 WNHNN, CDR2 SYGVQD (reference sequence). V lost 0 bases and J 2 bases, leaving 10 bases between the germline ends. In DNA form, the CDR3 reads TGCGCCAGCAGTGAGTCGATGGGGGGACAAGAGACCCAGTACTTC. Its protein product is CASSESMGGQETQYF.

The gene calls are TRBV7-3 and TRBJ2-1, with a weak D call TRBD2 (6 bases). Trimming took 4 bases from V and 8 from J, leaving 18 bases between them. Germline V gene data show CDR1 as SGHTA and CDR2 as FQGTGA. The CDR3 sequence is 15 residues long. The CDR3 DNA is TGTGCCAGCAGCTCCCGGGACTCGCCCCACCATGAGCAGTTCTTC. Its translation: CASSSRDSPHHEQFF.

The rearrangement joins TRBV3-1 (or the pseudogene TRBV3-2) to TRBJ2-1; 7 bases line up with TRBD1. This CDR3 has 13 amino acids. J gave up 10 bases and V 2 bases, and 5 bases lay outside the gene matches. Germline CDR1 reads LGHDT; CDR2 reads YNNKEL (reference sequence). CDR3 DNA: TGTGCCAGCAGCCAATCACAGGGGACCGAGCAGTTCTTC. Protein sequence: CASSQSQGTEQFF.

The chain links TRBV20-1 to TRBJ1-1, with TRBD1 matching 8 bases. Germline CDR1 reads DFQATT; CDR2 reads SNEGSKA (reference sequence). V lost 3 bases to trimming and J lost 8 bases; unmatched junction nucleotides: 5. CDR3 length: 12 residues. CDR3 sequence: CSASAGGLEAFF. CDR3 bases: TGCAGTGCTAGTGCAGGGGGCCTGGAAGCTTTCTTT.

The V gene is TRBV5-6, the J gene TRBJ2-2; D call uncertain. The CDR3 has 16 residues. Trimming shortened V by 1 base and J by 5 bases, and 15 bases separated the two germline ends. Germline CDR1 is SGHDT and CDR2 is YYEEEE. The CDR3 loop is CASSLRNLLGTGELFF. The CDR3 DNA follows: TGTGCCAGCAGCTTGAGGAATCTTCTGGGAACCGGGGAGCTGTTTTTT. The whole variable domain, remainder taken from reference TRBV5-6 and TRBJ2-2, is DAGVTQSPTHLIKTRGQQVTLRCSPKSGHDTVSWYQQALGQGPQFIFQYYEEEERQRGNFPDRFSGHQFPNYSSELNVNALLLGDSALYLCASSLRNLLGTGELFFGEGSRLTVL.

This clone was observed once. The chain joins TRBV7-9 to TRBJ1-1; D possibly corresponds to TRBD1 (6 bases). Germline assignment: CDR1 SEHNR and CDR2 FQNEAQ (reference sequence). The CDR3 consists of 16 residues. V lost 8 bases, J lost 0 bases, and 19 bases lay in between. The CDR3 sequence: CASGPSGGRVNTEAFF. The CDR3 DNA sequence: TGTGCCAGCGGACCTTCGGGGGGGCGGGTGAACACTGAAGCTTTCTTT.

The V and J genes are TRBV27 and TRBJ1-1; no firm D call. Trimming removed 3 bases from V and 8 bases from J, with 16 bases in between. There are 14 residues in the CDR3. Germline V CDR1 and CDR2: MNHEY, SMNVEV (reference sequence). This chain's CDR3 is CASSFSSSLLEAFF. CDR3 coding DNA: TGTGCCAGCAGTTTTTCTAGCAGCCTACTGGAAGCTTTCTTT.

The rearrangement joins TRBV16 to TRBJ1-2; 7 positions agree with TRBD1. Unmatched junction bases numbered 8, after V lost 4 bases and J lost 0 bases. The CDR3 has 16 residues. Germline V gene data show CDR1 as KGHSY and CDR2 as FQNENV. CDR3 residues: CASSRSRDSTNYGYTF. The CDR3 DNA sequence: TGTGCCAGCAGCCGTAGTCGGGACAGCACTAACTATGGCTACACCTTC.

The chain couples TRBV4-3 to TRBJ1-2; no clear D. The CDR3 is made up of 15 amino acids. In germline, CDR1 is LGHNA, CDR2 YSLEER. Between the trimmed V and J ends, which lost 6 bases and 7 bases, there was a span of 21 bases. The CDR3 is CASRISQGQAPGYTF. The CDR3 DNA reads as TGCGCCAGCAGGATAAGTCAAGGTCAGGCGCCTGGCTACACCTTC.

V usage is TRBV12-3 or TRBV12-4 and J usage is TRBJ2-1, with D perhaps TRBD1 (5 bases). Trimming shortened V by 4 bases and J by 9 bases, and 10 bases separated the two germline ends. This CDR3 region has 12 residues. CDR3 in DNA: TGTGCCAGCAGTTCCAGGGATGGTGAGCAGTTCTTC. This encodes CASSSRDGEQFF.

The chain links TRBV7-2 to TRBJ2-7; D is tentatively TRBD1 or TRBD2 (6 bases each). Per the germline V gene, CDR1 is SGHTA and CDR2 is FQGNSA. CDR3 length: 14 residues. V shed 8 bases and J shed 2 bases, with 16 bases lying between them. This chain's CDR3 is CASGAMGGPYEQYF. The DNA for the CDR3 is TGTGCCAGCGGCGCCATGGGGGGCCCCTACGAGCAGTACTTC.

CDR3 nucleotide sequence: TGTGCCAGCAACCCGGGACAGGGGGCGAATGAGCAGTTCTTC. Its translation: CASNPGQGANEQFF. This chain links TRBV6-6 with TRBJ2-1, with 12 bases that match TRBD1. This CDR3 is built from 14 residues. With V trimmed by 7 bases and J by 7 bases, 5 bases remained unmatched. Per the germline V gene, CDR1 is MNHNY and CDR2 is SVGAGI (reference sequence).

The genes are TRBV7-2 and TRBJ2-5, with D possibly being TRBD1 or TRBD2 (5 bases each). The CDR3 is made up of 15 amino acids. From germline, CDR1 is SGHTA and CDR2 FQGNSA. V was cut by 1 base and J by 2 bases, with 11 bases left in between. This CDR3 is CASSLGGITQETQYF. CDR3 nucleotide sequence: TGTGCCAGCAGCTTAGGGGGGATCACGCAAGAGACCCAGTACTTC.

The V and J genes are TRBV5-1 and TRBJ2-2; 16 nucleotides agree with TRBD2. The ends lost 4 bases at V and 6 bases at J; junction bases unmatched: 3. Germline lookup yields CDR1 SGHRS and CDR2 YFSETQ. The CDR3 has 16 residues. As DNA, the CDR3 is TGCGCCAGCAGCCTAGGGACTAGCGGGAGGGCCGGGGAGCTGTTTTTT. Protein product: CASSLGTSGRAGELFF.